These 10 T cell receptor beta chains were all obtained from the same sample, sequenced in a study of cytomegalovirus exposure and HLA in healthy donors. The PCR contained 60 Vbeta and 13 Jbeta primers. Sequencing was performed with immunoSEQ multiplex PCR; in TCRdb, only in-frame clones are kept and a portion is missing. Among about 130,000 clones listed, about four fifths were seen once. Source material: PBMCs. These receptors came from a male donor in good health and CMV-seronegative.

This chain joins TRBV5-4 and TRBJ1-1; the D gene is possibly TRBD1 (5 bases). Trimming took 0 bases from V and 4 from J, leaving 13 bases between them. The CDR3 sequence is 15 residues long. Germline V CDR1 and CDR2: SGHNT, YYREEE (reference sequence). The CDR3 reads CASSLAGQGSTEAFF. The CDR3 nucleotides are TGTGCCAGCAGCTTGGCCGGCCAGGGAAGCACTGAAGCTTTCTTT.

The V gene is TRBV6-6, the J gene TRBJ1-1; tentative D call: TRBD1 (5 bases). Between the trimmed V and J ends, which lost 4 bases and 6 bases, there was a span of 12 bases. This CDR3 is built from 13 residues. Germline loops: CDR1 MNHNY, CDR2 SVGAGI (reference sequence). Here the CDR3 reads CASSWPREPEAFF. The CDR3 DNA is TGTGCCAGCAGTTGGCCCAGGGAACCTGAAGCTTTCTTT.

This clone was picked up a small number of times. Germline is not matched at one junction end, which may reflect a read error. The chain uses TRBV5-1 and TRBJ2-7, with D possibly TRBD1 on 5 matching bases. CDR1 SGHRS and CDR2 YFSETQ come from the germline V gene. The CDR3 sequence is 15 residues long. CDR3 residues: CASRLDIINSYEQYF. The DNA of the CDR3 is TGCGCCAGCAGGTTGGACATTATAAACTCCTACGAGCAGTACTTC. Together with reference TRBV5-1 and TRBJ2-7, the CDR3 gives the full variable domain: KAGVTQTPRYLIKTRGQQVTLSCSPISGHRSVSWYQQTPGQGLQFLFEYFSETQRNKGNFPGRFSGRQFSNSRSEMNVSTLELGDSALYLCASRLDIINSYEQYFGPGTRLTVT.

In this sample, this clone turned up once. The rearrangement uses TRBV6-1 and TRBJ1-3; D is undetermined. V lost 5 bases and J 0 bases, leaving 14 bases between the germline ends. The germline CDR1 and CDR2 sequences are MNHNS and SASEGT. This CDR3 is built from 16 residues. As DNA, the CDR3 is TGTGCCAGCAGTAAAGGGATAGTAGCCTCTGGAAACACCATATATTTT. It yields the protein CASSKGIVASGNTIYF.

This clone has only a few counts. The CDR3 reads CASSSPPGQSYGYTF. The CDR3 DNA sequence: TGTGCCAGCAGTTCCCCGCCGGGACAGTCCTATGGCTACACCTTC. This chain links TRBV6-5 with TRBJ1-2; 7 bases map to TRBD1. With V trimmed by 4 bases and J by 4 bases, 9 bases remained unmatched. The germline CDR1 and CDR2 sequences are MNHEY and SVGAGI. The CDR3 is made up of 15 amino acids.

The CDR3 region has the DNA TGCGCCAGCAGCCCGGGGCAGGGGGCGAACACCGGGGAGCTGTTTTTT. This codes for CASSPGQGANTGELFF. The V call is TRBV5-1, the J call TRBJ2-2; 7 nucleotides line up with TRBD1. Germline loops: CDR1 SGHRS, CDR2 YFSETQ. This CDR3 is built from 16 residues. The trim removed 4 bases at V and 0 bases at J, leaving 6 bases unmatched.

The J gene is TRBJ2-5, the V gene TRBV5-6, with 11 nucleotides matching TRBD2. With V trimmed by 2 bases and J by 4 bases, 1 base remained unmatched. The length of the CDR3 is 14 residues. The germline CDR1 and CDR2 sequences are SGHDT and YYEEEE. The CDR3 sequence: CASSLLAGAETQYF. Written as DNA, the CDR3 is TGTGCCAGCAGCTTACTAGCGGGGGCAGAGACCCAGTACTTC.

The gene calls are TRBV27 and TRBJ2-1; possible D gene TRBD1, 6 bases. The germline V and J ends were trimmed by 4 bases and 5 bases, with 9 bases remaining between them. This CDR3 spans 13 amino acids. Germline values: CDR1 MNHEY, CDR2 SMNVEV (reference sequence). CDR3: CASSSQGNNEQFF. Here the CDR3 DNA reads TGTGCCAGCAGTTCGCAGGGGAACAATGAGCAGTTCTTC.

The chain links TRBV9 to TRBJ1-6; TRBD1 aligns across 9 bases. Per the germline V gene, CDR1 is SGDLS and CDR2 is YYNGEE. Trimming at V came to 5 bases and at J to 7 bases, leaving 10 bases not matched to a gene. This CDR3 is built from 16 residues. The CDR3 protein is CASSTNLDRGNSPLHF. The DNA for the CDR3 is TGTGCCAGCAGTACCAACTTGGACAGGGGAAATTCACCCCTCCACTTT.

CDR3 sequence (DNA): TGTGCCACCAGCACTAGCCAAGAGACCCAGTACTTC. This translates into CATSTSQETQYF. This rearrangement joins TRBV15 to TRBJ2-5; D is uncertain. Trimming shortened V by 4 bases and J by 1 base, and 4 bases separated the two germline ends. The CDR3 runs 12 residues. Per the germline V gene, CDR1 is LNHNV and CDR2 is YYDKDF (reference sequence).